The following is a TCR beta chain sequence with its context. Its antigen is not yet known. Base quality data are lacking; no much larger clone is found one base away. The library was obtained by the immunoSEQ multiplex PCR assay. In its TCRdb copy, this immuneACCESS table keeps in-frame sequences only and misses some clones. Where compared with another copy, unresolved V genes explain less than half of these, and the others have no known cause. The sample contains 700,000 or so clones, 75% to 90% of them found a single time. In total, the top ten clones hold more than 0.008% of the sample. The data belong to a study of shared T cell receptors in the human thymus (dated by TCRdb to 2020 to 2023). With regard to the full study: The study examined how self-reactive, shared T-cell receptor alpha chains are generated in the human thymus.

V and J are trimmed by 4 bases and 7 bases, and the gene matches miss 5 bases of the junction. The CDR3 contains 14 residues, cysteine and phenylalanine counted. The read is trimmed to its CDR3 DNA, 42 bases read in frame from base 1. In the germline V gene, CDR1 corresponds to MGHRA and CDR2 to YSYEKL. These data also featured in a second study, about human thymus T cells. According to the second study: Immunologically healthy infants undergoing open corrective cardiac surgery for congenital heart defects in Finland were used as donors. The thymus tissue came from surgical resects taken out during corrective cardiac surgery. V and J gene segment usage appeared biased in both thymic and peripheral blood repertoires. The related research reported highly overlapping thymic TCR repertoires among unrelated individuals. The study characterized TCR alpha and beta repertoires from under 10 infant thymus samples and a few related peripheral blood samples. Donor ages ranging from about 6 to 244 days were recorded, and a handful of male and two female infants were included in the cohort. After being mechanically released from the tissue, thymocytes were kept at -70 degrees C in pellets of about 8.5-30 million cells. A QIAsymphony instrument was used to extract genomic DNA from the frozen cell pellets. Using the immunoSEQ multiplex PCR assay, the TCRB and TCRAD loci were amplified from a standardized quantity of quality-controlled genomic DNA. The amplicons covered the V(D)J region and were long enough to include the CDR3 and to identify the V and J genes. The commercial immunoSEQ service was used to sequence amplicons on an Illumina platform. Primer bias and sequencing errors were corrected as previously described, and TCRAD and TCRB were defined on the basis of the IMGT database. The repertoires were analysed using immunoSEQ Analyzer 3.0 and VDJTools for basic statistics, V/J segment usage, diversity estimates, rarefaction and pairwise overlap. Chao1, ChaoE, Efron-Thisted, Shannon and inverse Simpson indices were used to estimate diversity, which was also estimated on datasets down-sampled to the smallest sample. Repertoire overlap was determined by strict matching of CDR3 nucleotide sequence, V gene and J gene, and Jaccard-based multidimensional scaling clustering was applied. Thymus samples yielded on average around 810,000 unique TCRB clonotypes, compared with some 89,000 from blood samples.

The receptor was isolated from a girl under three years old with a congenital heart defect. Donor details come from another sample of the same person, matched by shared clones. The sample consisted of thymocytes. The sequence is built from TRBV4-1 and TRBJ2-1; TRBD1 matches 9 bases in the middle. The DNA is as follows: TGCGCCAGCAGCCCACAGGGGGCCGGTAATGAGCAGTTCTTC. The resulting protein is CASSPQGAGNEQFF.